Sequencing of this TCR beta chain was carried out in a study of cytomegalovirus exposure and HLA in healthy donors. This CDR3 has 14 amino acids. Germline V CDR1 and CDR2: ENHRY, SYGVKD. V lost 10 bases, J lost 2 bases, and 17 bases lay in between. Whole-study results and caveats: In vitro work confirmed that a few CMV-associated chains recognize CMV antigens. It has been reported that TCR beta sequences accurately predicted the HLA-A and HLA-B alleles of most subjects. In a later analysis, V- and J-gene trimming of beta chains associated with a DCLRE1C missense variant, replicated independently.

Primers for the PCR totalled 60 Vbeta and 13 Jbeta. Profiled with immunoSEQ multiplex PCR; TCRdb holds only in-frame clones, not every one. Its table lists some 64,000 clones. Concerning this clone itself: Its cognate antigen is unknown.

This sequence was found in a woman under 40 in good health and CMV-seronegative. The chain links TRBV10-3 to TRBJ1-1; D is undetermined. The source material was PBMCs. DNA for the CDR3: TGTGCCACCCAGATGGGCGGGCCTAACACTGAAGCTTTCTTT. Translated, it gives CATQMGGPNTEAFF.